The 12 T cell receptor beta chains below all came from one sample that was sequenced in a study of blood T cell repertoires in COVID-19. Sequencing used immunoSEQ multiplex PCR; TCRdb keeps in-frame clones, though not all of them. The sample carries 150,000 to 200,000 clones, over 80% recorded once. Sequenced: peripheral blood. The receptors come from a woman in her twenties or thirties with acute or convalescent COVID-19.

This clone turned up a few times. This chain uses TRBV6-1 with TRBJ2-5, with 10 bases aligning to TRBD2. This CDR3 has 16 residues. J gave up 4 bases and V 2 bases, and 7 bases lay outside the gene matches. Germline V gene lookup returns CDR1 MNHNS and CDR2 SASEGT. The CDR3 spells CASSEILAGGLETQYF. In nucleotides, the CDR3 is TGTGCCAGCAGTGAAATCTTAGCGGGGGGCCTAGAGACCCAGTACTTC.

The J gene is TRBJ1-2, the V gene TRBV28, with TRBD1 as a possible D gene (6 bases). The V end was cut by 5 bases, the J end by 4 bases, with 14 bases between. The CDR3 loop spans 14 amino acids. Germline assignment: CDR1 MDHEN and CDR2 SYDVKM. The CDR3 region is CASSPTQGFYGYTF. CDR3 bases: TGTGCCAGCAGTCCAACACAGGGATTCTATGGCTACACCTTC.

V gene TRBV29-1 combines with J gene TRBJ2-2; 8 nucleotides align to TRBD1. Germline CDR1 SQVTM, CDR2 ANQGSEA. The CDR3 has 14 residues. J lost 3 bases, V lost 6 bases, and 6 bases had no gene match. The CDR3 protein is CSVTGTGDTGELFF. The CDR3 DNA is TGCAGCGTGACCGGGACAGGAGACACCGGGGAGCTGTTTTTT.

The chain combines TRBV28 with TRBJ2-3, with 7 bases identical to TRBD1. The CDR3 loop spans 17 amino acids. V trimming: 6 bases; J trimming: 0 bases; junction bases outside the gene matches: 12. Germline CDR1 MDHEN, CDR2 SYDVKM. The CDR3 protein is CASSPGQAVTSTDTQYF. The CDR3 nucleotides read TGTGCCAGCAGCCCAGGACAGGCAGTGACTAGCACAGATACGCAGTATTTT. The complete variable domain, with remaining parts taken from reference TRBV28 and TRBJ2-3, reads DVKVTQSSRYLVKRTGEKVFLECVQDMDHENMFWYRQDPGLGLRLIYFSYDVKMKEKGDIPEGYSVSREKKERFSLILESASTNQTSMYLCASSPGQAVTSTDTQYFGPGTRLTVL.

The chain's CDR3 is CASSFSGGEQYF. The CDR3 nucleotides read TGTGCCAGCAGCTTTTCCGGCGGGGAGCAGTACTTC. The V gene is TRBV7-9, the J gene TRBJ2-7; possible D gene TRBD2, 5 bases. This CDR3 has 12 residues. CDR1 and CDR2 from the germline V gene are SEHNR and FQNEAQ (reference sequence). Trimming removed 3 bases at V and 7 bases at J, with 10 bases between. The entire variable domain, with the rest obtained from reference TRBV7-9 and TRBJ2-7, is as follows: DTGVSQNPRHKITKRGQNVTFRCDPISEHNRLYWYRQTLGQGPEFLTYFQNEAQLEKSRLLSDRFSAERPKGSFSTLEIQRTEQGDSAMYLCASSFSGGEQYFGPGTRLTVT.

This clone was detected only once. The V call is TRBV11-2, the J call TRBJ2-7, with TRBD2 identical over 7 bases. The CDR3 covers 12 residues. V lost 5 bases to trimming and J lost 10 bases; unmatched junction nucleotides: 8. The germline gives CDR1 SGHAT, CDR2 FQNNGV. CDR3: CASSGRDHAQYF. CDR3 in DNA: TGTGCCAGCAGCGGGAGGGACCACGCTCAGTACTTC.

The chain is built from TRBV9 and TRBJ1-1; 8 positions match TRBD1. The CDR3 has 15 residues. V shed 3 bases and J 7 bases; nucleotides not matched to a gene: 11. Germline-derived CDR1 and CDR2 are SGDLS and YYNGEE. The CDR3 is CASSGRGQDRVEAFF. For the CDR3, the DNA is TGTGCCAGCAGCGGACGGGGACAGGACAGAGTTGAAGCTTTCTTT.

This chain uses TRBV5-6 with TRBJ2-7; tentatively, D is TRBD2 (6 bases). CDR3 size: 16 residues. V lost 2 bases and J 2 bases, leaving 17 bases between the germline ends. Germline CDR1 reads SGHDT; CDR2 reads YYEEEE. In nucleotides, the CDR3 is TGTGCCAGCAGCTTCGGAGATCAGCGGGCCGCCTACGAGCAGTACTTC. Translated, it gives CASSFGDQRAAYEQYF. Full variable domain (outside the CDR3, taken from reference TRBV5-6 and TRBJ2-7): DAGVTQSPTHLIKTRGQQVTLRCSPKSGHDTVSWYQQALGQGPQFIFQYYEEEERQRGNFPDRFSGHQFPNYSSELNVNALLLGDSALYLCASSFGDQRAAYEQYFGPGTRLTVT.

The genes are TRBV12-3 or TRBV12-4 and TRBJ2-2; no clear D. CDR3 length: 13 residues. V was cut by 1 base and J by 8 bases, with 8 bases left in between. The CDR3 here is CASSLGASGELFF. CDR3 bases: TGTGCCAGCAGTTTAGGGGCTTCGGGGGAGCTGTTTTTT.

J is TRBJ2-1 and V is TRBV5-4; 8 positions agree with TRBD1. The germline gives CDR1 SGHNT, CDR2 YYREEE (reference sequence). V shed 2 bases and J 15 bases; nucleotides not matched to a gene: 13. CDR3 length equals 14 residues. The CDR3 loop reads CASSFVGRTGSWFF. The DNA for the CDR3 is TGTGCCAGCAGCTTTGTAGGGCGGACAGGGTCGTGGTTCTTC. Variable domain in full (rest from reference TRBV5-4 and TRBJ2-1): ETGVTQSPTHLIKTRGQQVTLRCSSQSGHNTVSWYQQALGQGPQFIFQYYREEENGRGNFPPRFSGLQFPNYSSELNVNALELDDSALYLCASSFVGRTGSWFFGPGTRLTVL.

The chain uses TRBV29-1 and TRBJ1-2, with D uncertain. CDR3 length: 13 amino acids. The germline V gene encodes CDR1 SQVTM and CDR2 ANQGSEA. Trimming removed 5 bases from V and 3 bases from J, with 13 bases in between. The CDR3 nucleotides are TGCAGCGTTCATTCCACGGTGGACTATGGCTACACCTTC. Amino acids: CSVHSTVDYGYTF.

This clone has only one observation. V is TRBV7-2 and J is TRBJ2-5, with 13 bases identical to TRBD2. CDR1 and CDR2 (germline): SGHTA, FQGNSA. The CDR3 totals 16 residues. Trimming removed 5 bases from V and 2 bases from J; junction bases left unmatched: 5. CDR3 residues: CASSAGLAGEQETQYF. In nucleotides, the CDR3 is TGTGCCAGCAGCGCCGGACTAGCGGGGGAGCAAGAGACCCAGTACTTC.